One and the same sample provided the 23 T cell receptor beta chains below, sequenced in a study of CD8+CD57+ T cells in acquired aplastic anemia. The TCR beta profiling, which covered VDJ combination and CDR3 sequence, was carried out using genomic DNA as the template. TCRdb re-called the reads with MiXCR, one entry per CDR3 protein. The sample has approximately 270,000 distinct CDR3 sequences, roughly 50% seen once. Specimen: sorted CD4+, CD8+, or CD8+CD57+ T cells (not recorded which) from PBMCs. The origin of the receptors is a human donor with severe aplastic anemia or a healthy control (not recorded which).

This clonotype was recorded many times. The chain links TRBV18 to TRBJ2-5; D possibly corresponds to TRBD1 (6 bases). This CDR3 spans 13 amino acids. V shed 3 bases and J shed 5 bases, with 10 bases lying between them. CDR1 KGHSH and CDR2 LQKENI come from the germline V gene. The CDR3 loop reads CASSPGRGETQYF. CDR3 DNA sequence: TGTGCCAGCTCACCCGGCAGGGGCGAGACCCAGTACTTC.

The V call is TRBV24-1, the J call TRBJ1-1, with D maybe TRBD1 (6 bases). Germline V gene data show CDR1 as KGHDR and CDR2 as SFDVKD. This CDR3 is 12 amino acids long. Trimming pared 9 bases from V and 4 bases from J, leaving 11 bases between. The CDR3 region is CATQGLGTEAFF. CDR3 nucleotides: TGTGCCACCCAGGGGTTAGGCACTGAAGCTTTCTTT.

This chain joins TRBV5-1 and TRBJ2-7; a possible D gene is TRBD1 (6 bases). V was pared by 4 bases and J by 2 bases, with 13 bases between. Germline loops: CDR1 SGHRS, CDR2 YFSETQ. CDR3 length equals 14 residues. CDR3 sequence reads: CASSVQGSPYEQYF. The DNA for the CDR3 is TGCGCCAGCAGCGTACAGGGATCCCCCTACGAGCAGTACTTC.

V gene TRBV10-2 combines with J gene TRBJ1-2, with D possibly being TRBD1 (5 bases). Trimming removed 0 bases from V and 4 bases from J, with 9 bases in between. This CDR3 has 14 residues. In germline, CDR1 is WSHSY, CDR2 SAAADI. The CDR3 is CASSESPGPYGYTF. CDR3 nucleotide sequence: TGCGCCAGCAGTGAGTCGCCGGGGCCCTATGGCTACACCTTC.

The chain joins TRBV5-6 to TRBJ2-4; TRBD1 might be the D (6 bases). CDR1 is SGHDT and CDR2 is YYEEEE in the germline V gene. The V end lost 2 bases, the J end lost 5 bases, and 11 bases lay between the germline ends. The CDR3 totals 14 residues. The CDR3 sequence is CASSFRRTENIQYF. In nucleotides, the CDR3 is TGTGCCAGCAGCTTTAGGCGGACAGAAAACATTCAGTACTTC.

A remark on this clonotype: No conserved phenylalanine or tryptophan is present at the end of the CDR3, so a read error is the likely explanation. The chain uses TRBV27 and TRBJ1-1, with D tentatively TRBD1 (5 bases). V was cut by 2 bases and J by 0 bases, with 16 bases left in between. Germline values: CDR1 MNHEY, CDR2 SMNVEV (reference sequence). The CDR3 length is 17 residues. The CDR3 DNA sequence: TGTGCCAGCAGTTTAGAGGGAAGACAGAACTTGAACACTGAAGCTTTCTCT. Protein sequence: CASSLEGRQNLNTEAFS.

The CDR3 nucleotides are TGTGCCAGCAGAGGGCGGATAGGCGGGACGTACGAGCAGTACTTC. Its protein product is CASRGRIGGTYEQYF. This chain connects TRBV2 to TRBJ2-7; the D gene is possibly TRBD2 (6 bases). The V and J ends lost 6 bases and 4 bases respectively, with 19 bases between them. Germline CDR1 and CDR2: SNHLY and FYNNEI. This CDR3 is 15 amino acids long.

The CDR3 coding sequence is TGTGCCAGCAGCTTGGGGCCGGGACAGGGACAAGAGACCCAGTACTTC. Amino acids: CASSLGPGQGQETQYF. The genes are TRBV7-9 and TRBJ2-5, with TRBD1 identical over 9 bases. Germline V CDR1 and CDR2: SEHNR, FQNEAQ (reference sequence). V shed 3 bases and J 2 bases; nucleotides not matched to a gene: 7. The length of the CDR3 is 16 residues.

This clonotype appeared many times. The rearrangement uses TRBV5-1 and TRBJ1-2; D is unresolved. V was trimmed by 1 base and J by 4 bases, leaving 17 bases between them. The V gene's germline CDR1 is SGHRS and CDR2 YFSETQ. This CDR3 spans 16 amino acids. CDR3 bases: TGCGCCAGCAGCTTGACGTCAGATGGGGAGGCCTATGGCTACACCTTC. Residues: CASSLTSDGEAYGYTF.

The rearrangement joins TRBV20-1 to TRBJ2-7, with 9 bases lining up with TRBD1. V gave up 6 bases and J gave up 1 base; unmatched junction bases: 4. This CDR3 comprises 13 residues. Germline V gives CDR1 DFQATT, CDR2 SNEGSKA (reference sequence). The CDR3 loop reads CSARTGESYEQYF. The CDR3 nucleotides read TGCAGTGCCAGGACAGGGGAGTCCTACGAGCAGTACTTC.

The genes are TRBV24-1 and TRBJ2-2; D is uncertain. CDR1 is KGHDR and CDR2 is SFDVKD in the germline V gene. The CDR3 length is 13 residues. Trimming removed 8 bases at V and 0 bases at J, with 6 bases between. The DNA for the CDR3 is TGTGCCACCAAGGGATCGAACACCGGGGAGCTGTTTTTT. Amino acids: CATKGSNTGELFF.

Comment on this clonotype: Just one base apart from a much larger clone, this may be a read error. The J gene is TRBJ1-1, the V gene TRBV6-5, with D maybe TRBD1 (6 bases). CDR1 MNHEY and CDR2 SVGAGI come from the germline V gene. The CDR3 length is 14 residues. CDR3 nucleotides: TGTGCCAGCAGTCCCCAAGGGGGGAACACTGAAGCTTCCTTT. Translation gives CASSPQGGNTEASF.

This clonotype was seen a handful of times. CDR3 protein: CAWSHGPTFSGNTIYF. The CDR3 bases are TGTGCCTGGAGCCACGGGCCGACCTTCTCTGGAAACACCATATATTTT. The rearrangement joins TRBV30 to TRBJ1-3; D gene unclear. The V end was cut by 3 bases, the J end by 0 bases, with 15 bases between. This CDR3 comprises 16 residues. Germline lookup yields CDR1 GTSNPN and CDR2 SVGIG (reference sequence).

This clonotype was seen a few times. The V and J genes are TRBV7-2 and TRBJ2-7; 8 positions match TRBD1. The CDR3 is made up of 14 amino acids. V dropped 5 bases and J dropped 3; count of bases not matched to a gene: 6. Germline V gene sequence: CDR1 SGHTA, CDR2 FQGNSA. The CDR3 is CASSQGTGGYEQYF. CDR3 DNA: TGTGCCAGCAGCCAAGGGACAGGAGGCTACGAGCAGTACTTC.

The chain uses TRBV7-2 and TRBJ2-5, with 10 bases that match TRBD2. The V segment lost 7 bases and the J segment 4 bases; nucleotides outside the gene matches: 12. The CDR3 contains 16 residues. Germline loops: CDR1 SGHTA, CDR2 FQGNSA. The chain's CDR3 is CASIPVLAGEGETQYF. The CDR3 DNA follows: TGTGCCAGCATCCCTGTCCTAGCGGGGGAAGGAGAGACCCAGTACTTC.

For the CDR3, the DNA is TGTGCCAGCAGCTTAGCGCCATTATGGCTGGCTGAAGCTTTCTTT. Translating gives CASSLAPLWLAEAFF. This chain joins TRBV7-2 and TRBJ1-1, with D uncertain. The germline V and J ends were trimmed by 0 bases and 6 bases, with 14 bases remaining between them. The CDR3 totals 15 residues. Germline V gives CDR1 SGHTA, CDR2 FQGNSA. Drawing the rest from reference TRBV7-2 and TRBJ1-1, the complete variable domain is GAGVSQSPSNKVTEKGKDVELRCDPISGHTALYWYRQSLGQGLEFLIYFQGNSAPDKSGLPSDRFSAERTGGSVSTLTIQRTQQEDSAVYLCASSLAPLWLAEAFFGQGTRLTVV.

The gene calls are TRBV19 and TRBJ2-2; 8 bases are a match to TRBD2. The length of the CDR3 is 15 residues. V shed 5 bases and J 4 bases; nucleotides not matched to a gene: 6. The germline V gene encodes CDR1 LNHDA and CDR2 SQIVND (reference sequence). The DNA for the CDR3 is TGTGCCAGTAGTTGGACTAGCTCTCGCACCGGGGAGCTGTTTTTT. Amino acids: CASSWTSSRTGELFF.

This clonotype has only a few counts. The chain uses TRBV15 and TRBJ2-7; perhaps TRBD2 as D (6 bases). V was shortened by 9 bases and J by 2 bases, with 26 bases between the two germline ends. CDR3 length: 17 amino acids. From germline, CDR1 is LNHNV and CDR2 YYDKDF (reference sequence). The CDR3 DNA reads TGTGCCACTTCCTTACGGTTAAGATGGGAGGACACCTACGAGCAGTACTTC. Translating it yields CATSLRLRWEDTYEQYF.

This clonotype was picked up a small number of times. V gene TRBV5-5 combines with J gene TRBJ2-5, with TRBD1 matching 9 bases. Germline trimming cut 3 bases from V and 1 base from J; bases unmatched to any gene: 7. The CDR3 loop spans 16 amino acids. Germline-derived CDR1 and CDR2 are SGHKS and YYEKEE (reference sequence). CDR3: CASSSTTGGGQETQYF. CDR3 in DNA: TGTGCCAGCAGCTCGACTACAGGGGGCGGCCAAGAGACCCAGTACTTC. Filled out from reference TRBV5-5 and TRBJ2-5, the complete variable domain reads DAGVTQSPTHLIKTRGQQVTLRCSPISGHKSVSWYQQVLGQGPQFIFQYYEKEERGRGNFPDRFSARQFPNYSSELNVNALLLGDSALYLCASSSTTGGGQETQYFGPGTRLLVL.

The chain has TRBV7-9 and TRBJ1-5; the match to TRBD1 covers 7 bases. The CDR3 has 14 amino acids. Trimming cost V 4 bases and J 5 bases; bases outside gene matches: 5. CDR1 SEHNR and CDR2 FQNEAQ come from the germline V gene (reference sequence). The CDR3 DNA reads TGTGCCAGCAGCTCTCCAGACAGGGATCAGCCCCAGCATTTT. Translation: CASSSPDRDQPQHF.

The rearrangement joins TRBV10-1 to TRBJ2-7; 11 bases are shared with TRBD2. V shed 7 bases, J shed 4 bases, and the junction held 9 bases outside the gene matches. There are 15 residues in the CDR3. From germline, CDR1 is WNHNN and CDR2 SYGVQD (reference sequence). This chain's CDR3 is CASTEGTSGCYEQYF. The CDR3 DNA is TGCGCCAGCACCGAGGGGACTAGCGGTTGTTACGAGCAGTACTTC.

V gene TRBV19 combines with J gene TRBJ1-1, with D uncertain. Germline values: CDR1 LNHDA, CDR2 SQIVND (reference sequence). The CDR3 is made up of 12 amino acids. Trimming shortened V by 6 bases and J by 0 bases, and 5 bases separated the two germline ends. CDR3 DNA sequence: TGTGCCAGTAGGGCTCTGAACACTGAAGCTTTCTTT. This translates into CASRALNTEAFF.

The J gene is TRBJ2-1, the V gene TRBV2; the match to TRBD2 covers 7 bases. Germline lookup yields CDR1 SNHLY and CDR2 FYNNEI. Trimming removed 3 bases from V and 4 bases from J; junction bases left unmatched: 6. This CDR3 has 15 amino acids. Here the CDR3 DNA reads TGTGCCAGCAGTGAGATGGGGGGGGAATACAATGAGCAGTTCTTC. As protein: CASSEMGGEYNEQFF. Complete variable domain (other parts from reference TRBV2 and TRBJ2-1): EPEVTQTPSHQVTQMGQEVILRCVPISNHLYFYWYRQILGQKVEFLVSFYNNEISEKSEIFDDQFSVERPDGSNFTLKIRSTKLEDSAMYFCASSEMGGEYNEQFFGPGTRLTVL.